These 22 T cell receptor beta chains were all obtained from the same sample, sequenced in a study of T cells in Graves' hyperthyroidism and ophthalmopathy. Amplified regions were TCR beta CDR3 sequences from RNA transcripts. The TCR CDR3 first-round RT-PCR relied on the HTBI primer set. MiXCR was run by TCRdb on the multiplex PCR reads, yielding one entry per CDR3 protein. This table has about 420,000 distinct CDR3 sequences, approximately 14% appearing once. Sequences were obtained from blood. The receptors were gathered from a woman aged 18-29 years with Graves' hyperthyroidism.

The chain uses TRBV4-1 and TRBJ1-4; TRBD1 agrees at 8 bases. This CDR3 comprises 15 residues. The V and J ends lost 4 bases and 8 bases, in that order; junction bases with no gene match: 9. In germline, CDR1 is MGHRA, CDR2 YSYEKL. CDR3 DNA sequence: TGCGCCAGCAGCCCAACAGGGGGATTCAGCGAAAAACTGTTTTTT. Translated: CASSPTGGFSEKLFF.

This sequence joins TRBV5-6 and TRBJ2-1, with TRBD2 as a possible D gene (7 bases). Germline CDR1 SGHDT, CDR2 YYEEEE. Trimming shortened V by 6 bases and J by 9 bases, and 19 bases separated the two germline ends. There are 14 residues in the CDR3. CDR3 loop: CASTTGGGPTEQFF. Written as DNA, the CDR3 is TGTGCCAGCACCACTGGGGGGGGGCCCACTGAGCAGTTCTTC.

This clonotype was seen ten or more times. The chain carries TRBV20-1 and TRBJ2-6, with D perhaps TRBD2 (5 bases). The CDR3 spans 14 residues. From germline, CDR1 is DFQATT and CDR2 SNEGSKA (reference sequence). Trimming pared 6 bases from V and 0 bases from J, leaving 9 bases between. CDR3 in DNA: TGCAGTGCGTCGGGGTACTCTGGGGCCAACGTCCTGACTTTC. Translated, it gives CSASGYSGANVLTF.

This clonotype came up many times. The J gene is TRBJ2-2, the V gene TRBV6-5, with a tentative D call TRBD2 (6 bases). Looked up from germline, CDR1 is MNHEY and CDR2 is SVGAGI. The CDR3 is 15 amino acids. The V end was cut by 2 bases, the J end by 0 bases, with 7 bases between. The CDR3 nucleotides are TGTGCCAGCAGTTACGGGAGGACGAACACCGGGGAGCTGTTTTTT. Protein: CASSYGRTNTGELFF.

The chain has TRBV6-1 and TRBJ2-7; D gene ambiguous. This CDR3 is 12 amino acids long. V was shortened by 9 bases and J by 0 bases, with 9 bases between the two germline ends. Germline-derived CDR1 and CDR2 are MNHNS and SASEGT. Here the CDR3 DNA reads TGTGCCAGTAGGGAATTCTCCTACGAGCAGTACTTC. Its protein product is CASREFSYEQYF.

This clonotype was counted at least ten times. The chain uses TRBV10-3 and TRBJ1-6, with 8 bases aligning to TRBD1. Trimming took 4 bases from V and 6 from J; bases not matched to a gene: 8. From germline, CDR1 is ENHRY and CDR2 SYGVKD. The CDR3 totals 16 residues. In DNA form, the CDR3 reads TGTGCCATCAGTGGGCCGGGACAGGTTACTAATTCACCCCTCCACTTT. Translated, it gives CAISGPGQVTNSPLHF.

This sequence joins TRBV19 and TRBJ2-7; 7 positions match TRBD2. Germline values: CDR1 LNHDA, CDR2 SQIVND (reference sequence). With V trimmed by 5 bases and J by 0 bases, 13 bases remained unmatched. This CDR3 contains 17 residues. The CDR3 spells CASSATPRGGSSYEQYF. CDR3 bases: TGTGCCAGTAGTGCTACCCCTAGGGGCGGGAGCTCCTACGAGCAGTACTTC.

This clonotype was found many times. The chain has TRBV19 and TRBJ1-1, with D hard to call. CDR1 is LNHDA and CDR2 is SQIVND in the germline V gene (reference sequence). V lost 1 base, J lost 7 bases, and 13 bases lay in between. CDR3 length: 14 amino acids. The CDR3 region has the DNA TGTGCCAGTAGTATAGCGCACCTCCTGAGTGAAGCTTTCTTT. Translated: CASSIAHLLSEAFF.

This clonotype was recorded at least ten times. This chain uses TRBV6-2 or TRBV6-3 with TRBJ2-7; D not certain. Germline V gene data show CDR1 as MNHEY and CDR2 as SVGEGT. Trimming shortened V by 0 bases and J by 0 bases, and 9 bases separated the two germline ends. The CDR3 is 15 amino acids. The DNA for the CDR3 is TGTGCCAGCAGTTACTCGAAGGTCTACTCCTACGAGCAGTACTTC. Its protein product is CASSYSKVYSYEQYF.

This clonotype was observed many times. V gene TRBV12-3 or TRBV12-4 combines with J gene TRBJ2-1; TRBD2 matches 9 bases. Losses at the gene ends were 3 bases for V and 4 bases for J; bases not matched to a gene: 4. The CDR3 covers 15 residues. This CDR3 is CASSFGLAGYNEQFF. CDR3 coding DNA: TGTGCCAGCAGTTTTGGGCTAGCGGGGTACAATGAGCAGTTCTTC.

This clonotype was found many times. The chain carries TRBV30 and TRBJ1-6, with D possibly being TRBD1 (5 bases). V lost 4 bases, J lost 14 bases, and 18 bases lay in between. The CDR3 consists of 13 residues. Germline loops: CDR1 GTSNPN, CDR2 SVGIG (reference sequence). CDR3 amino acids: CAWTKGKLAALHF. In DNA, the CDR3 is TGTGCCTGGACTAAGGGGAAACTTGCGGCCCTCCACTTT.

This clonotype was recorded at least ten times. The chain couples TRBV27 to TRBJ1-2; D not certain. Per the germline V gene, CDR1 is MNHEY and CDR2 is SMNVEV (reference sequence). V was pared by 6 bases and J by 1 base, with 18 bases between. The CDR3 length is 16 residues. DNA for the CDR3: TGTGCCAGCAGCCCTAGGCAGTCCGGGATTAACTATGGCTACACCTTC. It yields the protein CASSPRQSGINYGYTF.

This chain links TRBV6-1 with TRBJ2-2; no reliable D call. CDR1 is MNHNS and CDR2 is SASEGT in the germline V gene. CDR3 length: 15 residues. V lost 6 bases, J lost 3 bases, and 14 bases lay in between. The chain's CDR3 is CASSPFTGDTGELFF. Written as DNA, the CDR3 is TGTGCCAGCAGCCCCTTCACTGGAGACACCGGGGAGCTGTTTTTT.

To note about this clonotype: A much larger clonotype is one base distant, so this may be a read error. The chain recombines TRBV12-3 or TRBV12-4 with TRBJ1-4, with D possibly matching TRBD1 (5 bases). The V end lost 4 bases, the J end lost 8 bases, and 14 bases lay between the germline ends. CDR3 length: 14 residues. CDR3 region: CASSSDTADEKLFF. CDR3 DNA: TGTGCCAGCAGTTCGGACACCGCGGACGAAAAACTGTTTTTT.

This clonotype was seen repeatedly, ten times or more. The CDR3 sequence is CAVSGGGQETQYF. DNA of the CDR3: TGTGCAGTAAGCGGGGGGGGCCAAGAGACCCAGTACTTC. This rearrangement joins TRBV6-1 to TRBJ2-5; 10 bases match TRBD2. The CDR3 consists of 13 residues. Germline V lookup: CDR1 MNHNS, CDR2 SASEGT.

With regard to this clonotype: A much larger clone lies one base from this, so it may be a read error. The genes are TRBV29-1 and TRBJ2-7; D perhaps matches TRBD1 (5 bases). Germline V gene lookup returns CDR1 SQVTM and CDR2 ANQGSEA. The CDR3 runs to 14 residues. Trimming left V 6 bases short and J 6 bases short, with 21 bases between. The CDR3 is CSVGWGRAFSEQYF. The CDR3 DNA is TGCAGCGTGGGATGGGGCAGGGCTTTCTCCGAGCAGTACTTC.

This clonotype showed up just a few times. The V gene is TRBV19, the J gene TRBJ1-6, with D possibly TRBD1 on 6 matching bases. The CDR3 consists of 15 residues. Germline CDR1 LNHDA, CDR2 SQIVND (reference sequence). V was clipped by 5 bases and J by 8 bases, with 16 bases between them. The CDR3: CASSRLDSLDSPLHF. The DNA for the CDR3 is TGTGCCAGTAGTCGACTGGACAGTCTTGATTCACCCCTCCACTTT.

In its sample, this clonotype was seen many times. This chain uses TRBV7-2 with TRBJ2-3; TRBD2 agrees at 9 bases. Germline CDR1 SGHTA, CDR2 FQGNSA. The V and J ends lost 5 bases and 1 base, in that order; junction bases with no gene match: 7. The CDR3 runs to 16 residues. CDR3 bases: TGTGCCAGCAGCCCCTTAGCGGGGGAGCGCACAGATACGCAGTATTTT. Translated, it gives CASSPLAGERTDTQYF.

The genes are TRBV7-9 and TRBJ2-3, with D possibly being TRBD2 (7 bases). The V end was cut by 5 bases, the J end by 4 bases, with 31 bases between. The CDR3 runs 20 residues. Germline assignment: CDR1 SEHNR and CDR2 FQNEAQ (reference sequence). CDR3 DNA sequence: TGTGCCAGCAGCCTCGCGGCTGGGGTTTGGGGGGGGGCTGAGTCAGATACGCAGTATTTT. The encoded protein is CASSLAAGVWGGAESDTQYF. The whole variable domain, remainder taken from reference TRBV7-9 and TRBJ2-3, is DTGVSQNPRHKITKRGQNVTFRCDPISEHNRLYWYRQTLGQGPEFLTYFQNEAQLEKSRLLSDRFSAERPKGSFSTLEIQRTEQGDSAMYLCASSLAAGVWGGAESDTQYFGPGTRLTVL.

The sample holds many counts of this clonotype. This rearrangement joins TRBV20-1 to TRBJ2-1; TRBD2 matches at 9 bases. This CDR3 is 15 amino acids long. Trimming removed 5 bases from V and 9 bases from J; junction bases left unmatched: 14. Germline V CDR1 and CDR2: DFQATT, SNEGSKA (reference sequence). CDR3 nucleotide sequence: TGCAGTGCTGATGAAACGGGACTAGCACGCGGTGAGCAGTTCTTC. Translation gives CSADETGLARGEQFF.

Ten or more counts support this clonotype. The CDR3 nucleotides read TGTGCCTGGGAGACCGGGACAGGCGCCTACGAGCAGTACTTC. Its translation: CAWETGTGAYEQYF. The chain combines TRBV30 with TRBJ2-7; 8 nucleotides align to TRBD1. V lost 5 bases to trimming and J lost 2 bases; unmatched junction nucleotides: 8. Germline loops: CDR1 GTSNPN, CDR2 SVGIG (reference sequence). The CDR3 has 14 residues.

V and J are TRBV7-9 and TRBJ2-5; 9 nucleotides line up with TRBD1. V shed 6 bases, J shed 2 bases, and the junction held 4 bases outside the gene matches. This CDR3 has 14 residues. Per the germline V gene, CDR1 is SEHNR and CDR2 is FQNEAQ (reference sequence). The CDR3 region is CASRVTGGQETQYF. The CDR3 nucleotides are TGTGCCAGCAGGGTGACAGGGGGGCAAGAGACCCAGTACTTC. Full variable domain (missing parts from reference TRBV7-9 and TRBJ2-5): DTGVSQNPRHKITKRGQNVTFRCDPISEHNRLYWYRQTLGQGPEFLTYFQNEAQLEKSRLLSDRFSAERPKGSFSTLEIQRTEQGDSAMYLCASRVTGGQETQYFGPGTRLLVL.